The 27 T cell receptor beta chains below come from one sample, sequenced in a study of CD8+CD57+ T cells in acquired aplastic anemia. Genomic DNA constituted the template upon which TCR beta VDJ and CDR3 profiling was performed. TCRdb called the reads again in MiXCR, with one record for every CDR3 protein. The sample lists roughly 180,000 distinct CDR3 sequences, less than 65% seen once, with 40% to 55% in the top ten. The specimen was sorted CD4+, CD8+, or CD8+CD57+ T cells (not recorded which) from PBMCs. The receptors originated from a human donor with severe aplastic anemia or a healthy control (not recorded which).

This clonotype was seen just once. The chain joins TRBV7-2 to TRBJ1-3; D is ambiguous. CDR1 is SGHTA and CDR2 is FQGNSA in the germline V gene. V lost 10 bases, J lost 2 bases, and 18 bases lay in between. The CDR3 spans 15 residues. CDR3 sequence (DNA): TGTGCCACAGATTTGGACGGAGCGGCTGGAAACACCATATATTTT. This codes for CATDLDGAAGNTIYF. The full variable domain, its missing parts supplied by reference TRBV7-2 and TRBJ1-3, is GAGVSQSPSNKVTEKGKDVELRCDPISGHTALYWYRQSLGQGLEFLIYFQGNSAPDKSGLPSDRFSAERTGGSVSTLTIQRTQQEDSAVYLCATDLDGAAGNTIYFGEGSWLTVV.

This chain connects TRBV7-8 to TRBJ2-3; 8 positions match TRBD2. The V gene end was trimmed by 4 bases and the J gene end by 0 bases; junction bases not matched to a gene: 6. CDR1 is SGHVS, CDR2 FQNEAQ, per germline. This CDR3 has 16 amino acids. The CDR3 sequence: CASSSRSGISTDTQYF. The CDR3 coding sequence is TGTGCCAGCAGCTCTCGTAGCGGGATCAGCACAGATACGCAGTATTTT.

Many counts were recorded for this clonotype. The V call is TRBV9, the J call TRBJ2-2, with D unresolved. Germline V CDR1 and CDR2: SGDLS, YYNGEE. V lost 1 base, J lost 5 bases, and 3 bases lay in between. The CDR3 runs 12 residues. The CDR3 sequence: CASSVRTGELFF. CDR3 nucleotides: TGTGCCAGCAGCGTAAGGACCGGGGAGCTGTTTTTT.

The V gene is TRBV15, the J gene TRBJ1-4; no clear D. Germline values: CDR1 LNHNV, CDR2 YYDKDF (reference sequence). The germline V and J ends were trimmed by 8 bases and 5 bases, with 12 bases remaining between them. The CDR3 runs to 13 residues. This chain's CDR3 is CATADGRNEKLFF. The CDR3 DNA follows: TGTGCCACCGCCGACGGCCGAAATGAAAAACTGTTTTTT. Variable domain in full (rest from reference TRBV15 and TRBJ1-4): DAMVIQNPRYQVTQFGKPVTLSCSQTLNHNVMYWYQQKSSQAPKLLFHYYDKDFNNEADTPDNFQSRRPNTSFCFLDIRSPGLGDTAMYLCATADGRNEKLFFGSGTQLSVL.

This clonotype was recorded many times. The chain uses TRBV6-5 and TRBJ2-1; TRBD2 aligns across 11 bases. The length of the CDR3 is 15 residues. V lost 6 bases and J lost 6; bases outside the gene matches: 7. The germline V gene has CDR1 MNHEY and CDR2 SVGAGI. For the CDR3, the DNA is TGTGCCAGCAGACCCGGGACTAGCGGATCCAATGAGCAGTTCTTC. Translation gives CASRPGTSGSNEQFF.

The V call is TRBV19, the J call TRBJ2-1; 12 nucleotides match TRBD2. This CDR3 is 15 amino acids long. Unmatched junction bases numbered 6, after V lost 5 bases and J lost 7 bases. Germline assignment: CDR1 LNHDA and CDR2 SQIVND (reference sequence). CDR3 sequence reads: CASSLAGGPSNEQFF. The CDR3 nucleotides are TGTGCCAGTAGTCTAGCGGGAGGGCCGAGTAATGAGCAGTTCTTC.

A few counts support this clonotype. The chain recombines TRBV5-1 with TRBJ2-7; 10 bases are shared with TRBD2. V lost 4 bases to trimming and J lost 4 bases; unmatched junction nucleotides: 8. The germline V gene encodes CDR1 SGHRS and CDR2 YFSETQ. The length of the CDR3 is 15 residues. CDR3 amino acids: CASSLGLAGAYEQYF. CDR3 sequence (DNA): TGCGCCAGCAGCCTGGGCCTAGCGGGGGCGTACGAGCAGTACTTC.

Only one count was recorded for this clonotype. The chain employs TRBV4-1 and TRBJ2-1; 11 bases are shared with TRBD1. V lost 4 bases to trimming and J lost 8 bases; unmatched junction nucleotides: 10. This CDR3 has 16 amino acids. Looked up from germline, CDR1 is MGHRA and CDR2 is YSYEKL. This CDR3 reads CASSLGTGGTIHEQFF. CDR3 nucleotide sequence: TGCGCCAGCAGCCTGGGGACAGGGGGTACCATCCATGAGCAGTTCTTC.

The DNA of the CDR3 is TGCAGTGCTAGGACGGGACAGGGTGAAAAACTGTTTTTT. It codes for CSARTGQGEKLFF. This chain uses TRBV20-1 with TRBJ1-4; 9 bases agree with TRBD1. The germline V gene encodes CDR1 DFQATT and CDR2 SNEGSKA (reference sequence). V lost 3 bases, J lost 7 bases, and 3 bases stayed unmatched. The CDR3 spans 13 residues.

CDR3 loop: CASSASLETQYF. The CDR3 coding sequence is TGCGCCAGCAGCGCGAGTCTAGAGACCCAGTACTTC. The chain links TRBV5-1 to TRBJ2-5; D is unresolved. This CDR3 region has 12 residues. Trimming took 4 bases from V and 4 from J, leaving 8 bases between them. The germline gives CDR1 SGHRS, CDR2 YFSETQ.

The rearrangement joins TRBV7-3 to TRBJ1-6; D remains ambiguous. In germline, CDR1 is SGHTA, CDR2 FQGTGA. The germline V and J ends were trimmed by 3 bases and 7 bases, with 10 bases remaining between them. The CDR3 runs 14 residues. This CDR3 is CASSFGGNNSPLHF. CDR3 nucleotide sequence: TGTGCCAGCAGCTTTGGCGGAAACAATTCACCCCTCCACTTT. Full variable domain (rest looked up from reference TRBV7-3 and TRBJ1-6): GAGVSQTPSNKVTEKGKYVELRCDPISGHTALYWYRQSLGQGPEFLIYFQGTGAADDSGLPNDRFFAVRPEGSVSTLKIQRTERGDSAVYLCASSFGGNNSPLHFGNGTRLTVT.

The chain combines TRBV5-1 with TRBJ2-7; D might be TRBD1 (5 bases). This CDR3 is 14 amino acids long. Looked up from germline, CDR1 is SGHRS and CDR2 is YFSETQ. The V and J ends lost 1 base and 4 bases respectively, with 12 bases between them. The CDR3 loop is CASSLTQELYEQYF. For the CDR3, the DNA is TGCGCCAGCAGCTTGACACAGGAACTATACGAGCAGTACTTC.

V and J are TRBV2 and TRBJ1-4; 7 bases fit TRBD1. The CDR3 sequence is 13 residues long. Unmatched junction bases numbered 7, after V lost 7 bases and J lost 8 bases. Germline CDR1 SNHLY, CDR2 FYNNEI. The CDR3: CASIRDSGEKLFF. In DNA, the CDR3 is TGTGCCAGCATAAGGGACAGTGGCGAAAAACTGTTTTTT.

CDR3 coding DNA: TGCGCCAGCAGTCTGCAGACCGGGTGGGGGGGTGAAGAGACCCAGTACTTC. As protein: CASSLQTGWGGEETQYF. J is TRBJ2-5 and V is TRBV5-1, with 7 bases lining up with TRBD2. Germline V CDR1 and CDR2: SGHRS, YFSETQ. The CDR3 covers 17 residues. J was trimmed by 3 bases and V by 5 bases; bases with no gene match: 16.

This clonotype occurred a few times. CDR3 amino acids: CASSSLGGETQYF. The CDR3 DNA follows: TGTGCCAGCAGCTCTCTGGGTGGAGAGACCCAGTACTTC. The chain is built from TRBV7-9 and TRBJ2-5; D gene unclear. CDR3 length equals 13 residues. The germline V and J ends were trimmed by 4 bases and 4 bases, with 10 bases remaining between them. The germline V gene encodes CDR1 SEHNR and CDR2 FQNEAQ (reference sequence).

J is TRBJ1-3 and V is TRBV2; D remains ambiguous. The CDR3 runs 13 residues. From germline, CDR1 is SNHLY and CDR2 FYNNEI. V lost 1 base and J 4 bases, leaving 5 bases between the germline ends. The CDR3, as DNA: TGTGCCAGCAGTGAAGTCGCGGGAAACACCATATATTTT. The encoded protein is CASSEVAGNTIYF.

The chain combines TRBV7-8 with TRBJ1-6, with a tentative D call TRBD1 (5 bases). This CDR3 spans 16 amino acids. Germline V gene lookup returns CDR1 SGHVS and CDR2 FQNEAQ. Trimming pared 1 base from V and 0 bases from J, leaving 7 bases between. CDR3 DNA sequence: TGTGCCAGCAGCTTAGGGGGGAGCTCCTATAATTCACCCCTCCACTTT. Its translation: CASSLGGSSYNSPLHF.

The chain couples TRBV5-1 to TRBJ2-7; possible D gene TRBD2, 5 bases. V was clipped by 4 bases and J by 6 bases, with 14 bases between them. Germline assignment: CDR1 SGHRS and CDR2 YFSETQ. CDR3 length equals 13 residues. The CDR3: CASSMDLGAEQYF. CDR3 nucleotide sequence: TGCGCCAGCAGCATGGACTTGGGAGCCGAGCAGTACTTC.

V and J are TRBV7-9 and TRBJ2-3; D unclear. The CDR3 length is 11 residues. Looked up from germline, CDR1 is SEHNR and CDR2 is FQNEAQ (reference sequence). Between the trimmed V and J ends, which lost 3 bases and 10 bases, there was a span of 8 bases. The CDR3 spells CASSLDKAQYF. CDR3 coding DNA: TGTGCCAGCAGCTTGGATAAGGCGCAGTATTTT.

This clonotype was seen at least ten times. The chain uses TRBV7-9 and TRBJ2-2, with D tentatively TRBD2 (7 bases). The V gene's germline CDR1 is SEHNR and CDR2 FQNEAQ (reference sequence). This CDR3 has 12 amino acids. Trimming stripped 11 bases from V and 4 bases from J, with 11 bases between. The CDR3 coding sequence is TGTGCCGGGGGGGGCTCCACCGGGGAGCTGTTTTTT. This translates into CAGGGSTGELFF.

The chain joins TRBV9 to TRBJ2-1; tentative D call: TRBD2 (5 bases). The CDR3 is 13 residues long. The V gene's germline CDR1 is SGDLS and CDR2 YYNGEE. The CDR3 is CVSGLGPYNEQFF. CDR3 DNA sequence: TGTGTTAGTGGACTGGGCCCCTACAATGAGCAGTTCTTC.

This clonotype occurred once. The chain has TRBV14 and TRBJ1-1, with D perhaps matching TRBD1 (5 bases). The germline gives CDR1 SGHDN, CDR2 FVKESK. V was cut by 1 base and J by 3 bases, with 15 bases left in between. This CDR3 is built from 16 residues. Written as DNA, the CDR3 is TGTGCCAGCAGCCAAGCTTCGTGGGAGGGACACACTGAAGCTTTCTTT. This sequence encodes CASSQASWEGHTEAFF.

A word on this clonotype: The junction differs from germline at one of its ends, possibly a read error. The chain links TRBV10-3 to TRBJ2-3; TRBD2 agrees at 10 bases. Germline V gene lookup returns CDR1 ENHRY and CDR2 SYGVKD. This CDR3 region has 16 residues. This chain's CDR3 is CATSDPSGGATDTQYF. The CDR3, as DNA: TGTGCCACCAGTGACCCAAGCGGGGGGGCCACAGATACGCAGTATTTT.

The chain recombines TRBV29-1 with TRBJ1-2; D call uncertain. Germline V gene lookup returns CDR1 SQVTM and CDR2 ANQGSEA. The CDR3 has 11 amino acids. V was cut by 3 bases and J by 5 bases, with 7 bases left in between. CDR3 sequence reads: CSVEGPYGYTF. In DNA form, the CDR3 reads TGCAGCGTTGAGGGCCCTTATGGCTACACCTTC.

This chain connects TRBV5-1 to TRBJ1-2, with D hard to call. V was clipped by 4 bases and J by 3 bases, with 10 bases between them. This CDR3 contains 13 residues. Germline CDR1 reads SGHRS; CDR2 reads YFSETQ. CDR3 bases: TGCGCCAGCAGCCCTACAGCAGACTATGGCTACACCTTC. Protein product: CASSPTADYGYTF.

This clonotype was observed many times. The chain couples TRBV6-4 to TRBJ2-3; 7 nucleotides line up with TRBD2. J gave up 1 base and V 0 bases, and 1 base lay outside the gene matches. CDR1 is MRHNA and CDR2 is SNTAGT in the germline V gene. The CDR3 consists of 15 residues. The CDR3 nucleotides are TGTGCCAGCAGTGACTCCCGGGGGGGCACAGATACGCAGTATTTT. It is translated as CASSDSRGGTDTQYF.

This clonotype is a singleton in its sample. The CDR3 coding sequence is TGCGCCAGCAACCGACAGGACCAAGAGACCCAGTACTTC. Its translation is CASNRQDQETQYF. The chain carries TRBV5-1 and TRBJ2-5; tentatively, D is TRBD1 (6 bases). The CDR3 has 13 residues. Trimming took 6 bases from V and 0 from J, leaving 9 bases between them. Per germline, CDR1 SGHRS and CDR2 YFSETQ.